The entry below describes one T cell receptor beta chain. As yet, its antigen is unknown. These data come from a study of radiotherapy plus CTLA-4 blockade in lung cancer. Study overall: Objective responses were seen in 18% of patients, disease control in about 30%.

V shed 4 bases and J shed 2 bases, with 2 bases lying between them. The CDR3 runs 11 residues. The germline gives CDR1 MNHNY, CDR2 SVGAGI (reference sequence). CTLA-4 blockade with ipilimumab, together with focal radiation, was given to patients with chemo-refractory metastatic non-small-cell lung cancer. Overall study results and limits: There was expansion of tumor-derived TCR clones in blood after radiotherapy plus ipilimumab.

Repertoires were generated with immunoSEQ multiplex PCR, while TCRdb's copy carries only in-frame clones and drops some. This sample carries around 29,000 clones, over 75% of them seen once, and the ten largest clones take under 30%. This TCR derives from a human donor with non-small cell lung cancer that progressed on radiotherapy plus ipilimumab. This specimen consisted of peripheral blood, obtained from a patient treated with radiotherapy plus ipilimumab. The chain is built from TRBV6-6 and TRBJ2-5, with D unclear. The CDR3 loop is CASSSQETQYF. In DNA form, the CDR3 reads TGTGCCAGCAGTTCTCAAGAGACCCAGTACTTC.